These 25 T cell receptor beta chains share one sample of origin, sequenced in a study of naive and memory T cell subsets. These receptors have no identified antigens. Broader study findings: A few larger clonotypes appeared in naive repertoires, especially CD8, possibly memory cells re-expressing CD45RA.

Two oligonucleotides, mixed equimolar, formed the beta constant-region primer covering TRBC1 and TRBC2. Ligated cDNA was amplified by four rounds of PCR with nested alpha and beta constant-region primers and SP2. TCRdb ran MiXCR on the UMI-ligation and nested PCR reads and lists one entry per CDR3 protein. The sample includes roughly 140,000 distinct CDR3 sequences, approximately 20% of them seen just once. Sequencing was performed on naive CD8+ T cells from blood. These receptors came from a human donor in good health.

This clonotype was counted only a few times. The CDR3 sequence: CAWMADSYEQYF. The CDR3 DNA follows: TGTGCCTGGATGGCAGACTCCTACGAGCAGTACTTC. The chain has TRBV30 and TRBJ2-7; D is ambiguous. V was shortened by 4 bases and J by 0 bases, with 7 bases between the two germline ends. The CDR3 has 12 residues. CDR1 GTSNPN and CDR2 SVGIG come from the germline V gene (reference sequence).

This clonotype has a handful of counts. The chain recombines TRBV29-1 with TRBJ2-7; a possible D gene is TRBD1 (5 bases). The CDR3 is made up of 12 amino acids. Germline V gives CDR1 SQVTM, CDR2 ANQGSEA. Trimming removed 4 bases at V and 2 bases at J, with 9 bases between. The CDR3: CSVVQVPYEQYF. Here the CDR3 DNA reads TGCAGCGTTGTACAGGTTCCCTACGAGCAGTACTTC.

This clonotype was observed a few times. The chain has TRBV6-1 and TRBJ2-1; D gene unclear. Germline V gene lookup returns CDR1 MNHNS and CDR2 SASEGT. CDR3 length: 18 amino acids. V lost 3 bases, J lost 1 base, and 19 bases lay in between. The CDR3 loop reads CASSDGAADTPSYNEQFF. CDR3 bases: TGTGCCAGCAGTGACGGTGCCGCCGACACGCCATCCTACAATGAGCAGTTCTTC.

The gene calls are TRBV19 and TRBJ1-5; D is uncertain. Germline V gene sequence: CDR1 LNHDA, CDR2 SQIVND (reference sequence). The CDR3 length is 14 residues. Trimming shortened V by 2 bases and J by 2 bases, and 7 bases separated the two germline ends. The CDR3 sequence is CASSIRPGNQPQHF. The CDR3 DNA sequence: TGTGCCAGTAGTATACGGCCGGGCAATCAGCCCCAGCATTTT.

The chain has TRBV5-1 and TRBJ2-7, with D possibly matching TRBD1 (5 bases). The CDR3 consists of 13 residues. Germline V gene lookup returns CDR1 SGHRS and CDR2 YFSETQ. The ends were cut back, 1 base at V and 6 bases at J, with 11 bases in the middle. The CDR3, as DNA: TGCGCCAGCAGCTTGCCTGGGGCTAGCGAGCAGTACTTC. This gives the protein CASSLPGASEQYF.

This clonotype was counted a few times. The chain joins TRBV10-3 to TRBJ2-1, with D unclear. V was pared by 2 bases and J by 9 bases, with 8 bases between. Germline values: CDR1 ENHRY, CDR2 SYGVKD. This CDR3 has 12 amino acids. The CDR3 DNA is TGTGCCATCAGTGAGGGTTCTGGTGAGCAGTTCTTC. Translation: CAISEGSGEQFF.

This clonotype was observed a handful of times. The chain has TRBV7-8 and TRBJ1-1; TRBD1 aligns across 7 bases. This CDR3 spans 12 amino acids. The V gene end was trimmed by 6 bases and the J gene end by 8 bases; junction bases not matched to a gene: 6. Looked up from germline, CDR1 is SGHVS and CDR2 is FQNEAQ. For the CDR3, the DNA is TGTGCCAGCAGTATGACAGGGATAGAAGCTTTCTTT. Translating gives CASSMTGIEAFF. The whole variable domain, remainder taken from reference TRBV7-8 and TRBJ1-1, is GAGVSQSPRYKVAKRGQDVALRCDPISGHVSLFWYQQALGQGPEFLTYFQNEAQLDKSGLPSDRFFAERPEGSVSTLKIQRTQQEDSAVYLCASSMTGIEAFFGQGTRLTVV.

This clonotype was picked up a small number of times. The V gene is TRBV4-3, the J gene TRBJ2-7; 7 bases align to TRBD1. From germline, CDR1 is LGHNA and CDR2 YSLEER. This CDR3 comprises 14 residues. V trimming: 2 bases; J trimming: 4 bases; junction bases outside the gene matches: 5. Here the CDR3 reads CASSQYRGAYEQYF. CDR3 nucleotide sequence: TGCGCCAGCAGCCAATACAGGGGAGCGTACGAGCAGTACTTC.

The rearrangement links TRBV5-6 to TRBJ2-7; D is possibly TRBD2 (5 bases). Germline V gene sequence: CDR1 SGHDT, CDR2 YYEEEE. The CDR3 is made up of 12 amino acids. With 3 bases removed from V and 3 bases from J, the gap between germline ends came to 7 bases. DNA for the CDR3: TGTGCCAGCAGCTCCCGGGACTACGAGCAGTACTTC. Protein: CASSSRDYEQYF.

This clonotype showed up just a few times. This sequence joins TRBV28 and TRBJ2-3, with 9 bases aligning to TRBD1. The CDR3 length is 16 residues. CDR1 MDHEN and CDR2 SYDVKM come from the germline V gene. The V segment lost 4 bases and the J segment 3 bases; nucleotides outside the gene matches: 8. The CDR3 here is CASSWGTGPWTDTQYF. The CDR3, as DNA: TGTGCCAGCAGTTGGGGGACAGGGCCGTGGACAGATACGCAGTATTTT.

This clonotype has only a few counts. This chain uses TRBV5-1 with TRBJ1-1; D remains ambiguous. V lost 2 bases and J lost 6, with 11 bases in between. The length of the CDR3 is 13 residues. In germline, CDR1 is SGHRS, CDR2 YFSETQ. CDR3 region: CASSFDVSPEAFF. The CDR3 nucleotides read TGCGCCAGCAGCTTCGACGTATCTCCTGAAGCTTTCTTT.

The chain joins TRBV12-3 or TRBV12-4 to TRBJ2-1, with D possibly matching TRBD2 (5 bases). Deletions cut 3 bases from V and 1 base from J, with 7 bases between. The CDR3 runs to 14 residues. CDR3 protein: CASSFSGSYNEQFF. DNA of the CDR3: TGTGCCAGCAGTTTCAGCGGATCCTACAATGAGCAGTTCTTC.

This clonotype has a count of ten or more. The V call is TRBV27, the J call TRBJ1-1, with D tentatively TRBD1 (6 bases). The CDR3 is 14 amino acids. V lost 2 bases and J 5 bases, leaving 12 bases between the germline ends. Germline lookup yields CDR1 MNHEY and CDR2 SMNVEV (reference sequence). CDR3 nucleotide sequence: TGTGCCAGCAGTTTACTGGGGGCGGGGACTGAAGCTTTCTTT. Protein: CASSLLGAGTEAFF.

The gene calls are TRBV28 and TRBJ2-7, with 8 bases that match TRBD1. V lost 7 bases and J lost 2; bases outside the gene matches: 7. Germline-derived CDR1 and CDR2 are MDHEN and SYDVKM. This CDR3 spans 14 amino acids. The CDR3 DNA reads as TGTGCCAGCACCCTGACAGGGGATACCTACGAGCAGTACTTC. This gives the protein CASTLTGDTYEQYF. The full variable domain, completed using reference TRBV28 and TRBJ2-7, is DVKVTQSSRYLVKRTGEKVFLECVQDMDHENMFWYRQDPGLGLRLIYFSYDVKMKEKGDIPEGYSVSREKKERFSLILESASTNQTSMYLCASTLTGDTYEQYFGPGTRLTVT.

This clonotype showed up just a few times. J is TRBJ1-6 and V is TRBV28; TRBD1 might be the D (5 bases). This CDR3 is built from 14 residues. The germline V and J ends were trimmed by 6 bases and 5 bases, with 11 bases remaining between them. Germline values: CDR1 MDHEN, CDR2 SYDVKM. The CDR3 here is CASRRDLHNSPLHF. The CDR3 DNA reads TGTGCCAGCAGGAGGGACCTACATAATTCACCCCTCCACTTT.

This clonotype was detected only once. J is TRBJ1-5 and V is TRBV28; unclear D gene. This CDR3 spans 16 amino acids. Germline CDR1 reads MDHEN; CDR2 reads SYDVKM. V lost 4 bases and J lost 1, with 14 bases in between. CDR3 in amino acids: CASSSTAVISNQPQHF. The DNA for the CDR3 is TGTGCCAGCAGTTCCACAGCGGTCATAAGCAATCAGCCCCAGCATTTT.

CDR3 loop: CASSLWGPRGDTQYF. The CDR3 DNA sequence: TGTGCCAGCAGTTTATGGGGGCCGCGGGGAGATACGCAGTATTTT. The V call is TRBV27, the J call TRBJ2-3; D may be TRBD1 or TRBD2 (6 bases each). Trimming took off 1 base at V and 5 bases at J, with 13 bases between the two ends. The CDR3 runs 15 residues. Germline values: CDR1 MNHEY, CDR2 SMNVEV (reference sequence).

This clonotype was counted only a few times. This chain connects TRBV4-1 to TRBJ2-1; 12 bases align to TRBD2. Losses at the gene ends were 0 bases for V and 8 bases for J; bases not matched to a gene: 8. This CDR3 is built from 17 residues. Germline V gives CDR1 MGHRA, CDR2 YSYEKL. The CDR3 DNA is TGCGCCAGCAGCCAAGATCGGGCCCTAGCGGGAGGGCATGAGCAGTTCTTC. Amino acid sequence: CASSQDRALAGGHEQFF.

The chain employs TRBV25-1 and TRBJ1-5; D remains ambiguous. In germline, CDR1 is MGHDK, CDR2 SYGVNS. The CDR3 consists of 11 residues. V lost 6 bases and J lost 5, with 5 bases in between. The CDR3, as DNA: TGTGCCAGCAGCGATTATCAGCCCCAGCATTTT. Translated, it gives CASSDYQPQHF. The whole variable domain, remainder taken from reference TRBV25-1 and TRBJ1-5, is EADIYQTPRYLVIGTGKKITLECSQTMGHDKMYWYQQDPGMELHLIHYSYGVNSTEKGDLSSESTVSRIRTEHFPLTLESARPSHTSQYLCASSDYQPQHFGDGTRLSIL.

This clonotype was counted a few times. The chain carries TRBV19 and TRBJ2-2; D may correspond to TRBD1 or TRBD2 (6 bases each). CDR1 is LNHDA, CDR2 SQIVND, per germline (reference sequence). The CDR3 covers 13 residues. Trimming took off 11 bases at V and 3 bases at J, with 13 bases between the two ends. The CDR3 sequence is CAAGDFDTGELFF. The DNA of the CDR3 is TGTGCCGCAGGGGACTTCGACACCGGGGAGCTGTTTTTT.

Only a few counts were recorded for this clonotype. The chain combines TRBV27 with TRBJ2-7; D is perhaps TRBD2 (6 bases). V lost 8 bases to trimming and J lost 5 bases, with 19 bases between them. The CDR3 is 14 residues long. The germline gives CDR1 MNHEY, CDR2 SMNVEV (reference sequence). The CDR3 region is CASSIALGLNEQYF. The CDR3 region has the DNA TGTGCCAGCTCCATAGCGTTGGGACTCAACGAGCAGTACTTC.

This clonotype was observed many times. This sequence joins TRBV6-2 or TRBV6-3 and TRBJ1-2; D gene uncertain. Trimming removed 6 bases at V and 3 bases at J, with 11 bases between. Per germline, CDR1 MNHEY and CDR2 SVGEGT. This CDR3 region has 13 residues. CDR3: CASRNREYYGYTF. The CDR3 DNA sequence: TGTGCCAGCAGAAACCGGGAATACTATGGCTACACCTTC.

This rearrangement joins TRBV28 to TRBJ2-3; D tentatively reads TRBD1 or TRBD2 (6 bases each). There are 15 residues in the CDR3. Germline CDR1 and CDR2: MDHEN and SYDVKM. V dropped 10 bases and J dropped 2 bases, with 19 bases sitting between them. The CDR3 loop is CATASPRGLTDTQYF. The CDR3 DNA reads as TGTGCCACCGCCTCCCCCCGGGGGCTCACAGATACGCAGTATTTT.

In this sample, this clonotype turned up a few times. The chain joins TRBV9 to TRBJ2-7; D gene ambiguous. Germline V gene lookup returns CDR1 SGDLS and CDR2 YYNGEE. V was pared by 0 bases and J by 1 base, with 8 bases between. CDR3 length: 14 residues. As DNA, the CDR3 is TGTGCCAGCAGCGTAGCAAAGCAGTCCTACGAGCAGTACTTC. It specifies CASSVAKQSYEQYF.

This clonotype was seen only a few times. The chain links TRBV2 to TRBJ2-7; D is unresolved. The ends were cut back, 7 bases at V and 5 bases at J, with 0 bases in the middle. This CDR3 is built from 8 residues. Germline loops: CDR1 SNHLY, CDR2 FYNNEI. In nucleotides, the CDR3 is TGTGCCAGCAACGAGCAGTACTTC. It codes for CASNEQYF.